These T cell receptor beta chains were read from a single sample in a study of T cells in Graves' hyperthyroidism and ophthalmopathy. TCRdb reanalysed the multiplex PCR reads using MiXCR and keeps one entry per CDR3 protein. The sample comprises fewer than 350,000 distinct CDR3 sequences, around 15% of which are singletons, and more than 30% rests with the top ten. Sequences were obtained from blood. These receptors all stem from a woman aged 45 to 65 with Graves' hyperthyroidism that later progressed to Graves' ophthalmopathy. Both conserved end residues are part of each CDR3. D genes are given only for firm matches. Clone size is shown for a subset of rows, as once, few, many or a class of expanded clone.

clone_size: many
j_call: TRBJ2-7
v_call: TRBV28
d_call: -
cdr3_nt: TGTGCCAGCAGTTTCAGAGACGCCAAGAACGAGCAGTACTTC
cdr3_aa: CASSFRDAKNEQYF

clone_size: many
j_call: TRBJ2-7
v_call: TRBV6-1
d_call: -
cdr3_nt: TGTGCCAGCAGTCCCTGGGGCGAGCAGTACTTC
cdr3_aa: CASSPWGEQYF

clone_size: many
j_call: TRBJ2-7
v_call: TRBV18
d_call: -
cdr3_nt: TGTGCCAGCTCAGAGGGGCAGGGTGGCTACGAGCAGTACTTC
cdr3_aa: CASSEGQGGYEQYF

clone_size: many
j_call: TRBJ2-2
v_call: TRBV20-1
d_call: -
cdr3_nt: TGCAGTGCTAGAGGCTCAGGGTACCTAGCGAACACCGGGGAGCTGTTTTTT
cdr3_aa: CSARGSGYLANTGELFF

clone_size: many
j_call: TRBJ1-2
v_call: TRBV28
d_call: -
cdr3_nt: TGTGCCAGCAGCACACAGGGATATGCCTATGGCTACACCTTC
cdr3_aa: CASSTQGYAYGYTF

clone_size: many
j_call: TRBJ1-2
v_call: TRBV24-1
d_call: -
cdr3_nt: TGTGCCACCAGTGATTTCGGATTCTATGGCTACACCTTC
cdr3_aa: CATSDFGFYGYTF

clone_size: many
j_call: TRBJ2-3
v_call: TRBV18
d_call: TRBD2
cdr3_nt: TGTGCCAGCTCACCCCCTGGACTAGCGGCTAGCACAGATACGCAGTATTTT
cdr3_aa: CASSPPGLAASTDTQYF

clone_size: many
j_call: TRBJ2-3
v_call: TRBV11-3
d_call: TRBD2
cdr3_nt: TGTGCCAGCAGCTTAGGGGACTACCCTAGCACAGATACGCAGTATTTT
cdr3_aa: CASSLGDYPSTDTQYF

clone_size: many
j_call: TRBJ2-5
v_call: TRBV7-8
d_call: -
cdr3_nt: TGTGCCAGCACCCCCTCTTGGGCCGTGAGAGTCCAAGAGACCCAGTACTTC
cdr3_aa: CASTPSWAVRVQETQYF

clone_size: once
j_call: TRBJ2-3
v_call: TRBV5-4
d_call: TRBD2
cdr3_nt: TGTGCCAGCAGTCCTTCGACTAGCGGGAATACGCAGTATTTT
cdr3_aa: CASSPSTSGNTQYF

clone_size: many
j_call: TRBJ1-2
v_call: TRBV12-3/TRBV12-4
d_call: TRBD1
cdr3_nt: TGTGCCAGCAGCGCGACAGGGGCCGATGGCTACACCTTC
cdr3_aa: CASSATGADGYTF

clone_size: many
j_call: TRBJ2-7
v_call: TRBV5-1
d_call: -
cdr3_nt: TGCGCCAGCAGCTTGGAGGGGACTGGTGAGCAGTACTTC
cdr3_aa: CASSLEGTGEQYF

clone_size: many
j_call: TRBJ2-3
v_call: TRBV27
d_call: -
cdr3_nt: TGTGCCAGCAGTAGAGGGGGGTTCACAGATACGCAGTATTTT
cdr3_aa: CASSRGGFTDTQYF

clone_size: -
j_call: TRBJ2-5
v_call: TRBV6-1
d_call: -
cdr3_nt: TGTGCCAGCAGTGACTTGGGGGGCACAGGGGAGACCCAGTACTTC
cdr3_aa: CASSDLGGTGETQYF

clone_size: many
j_call: TRBJ2-3
v_call: TRBV7-9
d_call: -
cdr3_nt: TGTGCCAGCAGCTCTGTACCACAAGATACGCAGTATTTT
cdr3_aa: CASSSVPQDTQYF

clone_size: -
j_call: TRBJ2-7
v_call: TRBV7-2
d_call: TRBD2
cdr3_nt: TGTGCCAGCAGCCAAGGAAGGGTTAGCGGGAGGAGCTCCTACGAGCAGTACTTC
cdr3_aa: CASSQGRVSGRSSYEQYF

clone_size: many
j_call: TRBJ2-1
v_call: TRBV6-2/TRBV6-3
d_call: TRBD2
cdr3_nt: TGTGCCAGCAGTTACCGGCCTAGCGGGATCTCCTACAATGAGCAGTTCTTC
cdr3_aa: CASSYRPSGISYNEQFF

clone_size: few
j_call: TRBJ2-5
v_call: TRBV5-1
d_call: -
cdr3_nt: TGCGCCAGCAGCTTGGGTGGCGAAGAGGAGACCCAGTACTTC
cdr3_aa: CASSLGGEEETQYF

clone_size: -
j_call: TRBJ1-1
v_call: TRBV20-1
d_call: -
cdr3_nt: TGCAGTGAAAGGATACCGAACACTGAAGCTTTCTTT
cdr3_aa: CSERIPNTEAFF

clone_size: many
j_call: TRBJ2-5
v_call: TRBV20-1
d_call: -
cdr3_nt: TGCAGTGCCCCCCCGGGGGGCGAGTACCAAGAGACCCAGTACTTC
cdr3_aa: CSAPPGGEYQETQYF

clone_size: many
j_call: TRBJ2-3
v_call: TRBV12-3/TRBV12-4
d_call: TRBD2
cdr3_nt: TGTGCCAGCAGCTACGGACTAGCGGGACGACCCTCCACAGATACGCAGTATTTT
cdr3_aa: CASSYGLAGRPSTDTQYF

clone_size: many
j_call: TRBJ2-7
v_call: TRBV20-1
d_call: TRBD2
cdr3_nt: TGCAGTGCTAGTCCTAGCGGGGAAATCTACGAGCAGTACTTC
cdr3_aa: CSASPSGEIYEQYF

clone_size: many
j_call: TRBJ1-2
v_call: TRBV2
d_call: -
cdr3_nt: TGTGCCAGCAAGCTGACTGGGTATGGCTACACCTTC
cdr3_aa: CASKLTGYGYTF

clone_size: many
j_call: TRBJ2-2
v_call: TRBV11-2
d_call: -
cdr3_nt: TGTGCCAGCAGCTTAGCGGGAACGTGGGCCGGGGAGCTGTTTTTT
cdr3_aa: CASSLAGTWAGELFF